Each of the 20 T cell receptor beta chains below was sequenced from the same sample in a study of blood T cell repertoires in COVID-19. The protocol was immunoSEQ multiplex PCR, while the TCRdb copy is restricted to in-frame clones and leaves out a portion. The table includes tens of thousands of clones, 85% to 90% detected once. Material: peripheral blood. These receptors all stem from a man aged 70-80 years with acute or convalescent COVID-19.

The CDR3 nucleotides read TGTGCCAGCAGTTTGGGACTAGCGGGAGTCGCCTACAATGAGCAGTTCTTC. This encodes CASSLGLAGVAYNEQFF. The genes are TRBV27 and TRBJ2-1; 14 positions match TRBD2. CDR1 is MNHEY, CDR2 SMNVEV, per germline (reference sequence). The CDR3 is made up of 17 amino acids. V lost 3 bases, J lost 2 bases, and 3 bases stayed unmatched.

The chain couples TRBV5-6 to TRBJ1-5, with D possibly TRBD1 on 6 matching bases. CDR3 length equals 14 residues. From germline, CDR1 is SGHDT and CDR2 YYEEEE. The V end was cut by 3 bases, the J end by 6 bases, with 13 bases between. CDR3 in amino acids: CASSWGGGSQPQHF. In nucleotides, the CDR3 is TGTGCCAGCAGCTGGGGAGGGGGTTCTCAGCCCCAGCATTTT.

V and J are TRBV5-1 and TRBJ2-1; TRBD1 matches 8 bases. The junction had 5 bases not matched to a gene; V was cut back by 6 bases and J by 0 bases. Germline V gives CDR1 SGHRS, CDR2 YFSETQ. The CDR3 spans 15 residues. The CDR3 DNA is TGCGCCAGCAACGACAGGGGCAACTCCTACAATGAGCAGTTCTTC. Its translation is CASNDRGNSYNEQFF.

The genes are TRBV2 and TRBJ2-5; D might be TRBD1 (5 bases). Germline V gene sequence: CDR1 SNHLY, CDR2 FYNNEI. V lost 4 bases, J lost 4 bases, and 7 bases lay in between. The CDR3 sequence is 12 residues long. CDR3 DNA: TGTGCCAGCAGTGTGCAGGGAGAGACCCAGTACTTC. Translation gives CASSVQGETQYF.

V gene TRBV7-9 combines with J gene TRBJ1-3; 7 bases agree with TRBD1. CDR3 size: 14 residues. Losses at the gene ends were 4 bases for V and 0 bases for J; bases not matched to a gene: 0. Germline V lookup: CDR1 SEHNR, CDR2 FQNEAQ (reference sequence). The CDR3 reads CASSWDSSGNTIYF. DNA for the CDR3: TGTGCCAGCAGCTGGGACAGCTCTGGAAACACCATATATTTT.

This clone occurred once. The V and J genes are TRBV7-2 and TRBJ1-1; D call uncertain. Trimming pared 3 bases from V and 8 bases from J, leaving 13 bases between. Germline loops: CDR1 SGHTA, CDR2 FQGNSA. The CDR3 spans 13 residues. The CDR3 sequence: CASSLIGVPEAFF. CDR3 coding DNA: TGTGCCAGCAGCTTGATCGGGGTTCCGGAAGCTTTCTTT.

J is TRBJ1-2 and V is TRBV27; a weak D match, TRBD1 (6 bases). The CDR3 consists of 15 residues. Germline-derived CDR1 and CDR2 are MNHEY and SMNVEV (reference sequence). Trimming shortened V by 2 bases and J by 4 bases, and 14 bases separated the two germline ends. CDR3 sequence (DNA): TGTGCCAGCAGTTTACGACCAGGGGATCCCTATGGCTACACCTTC. Translated: CASSLRPGDPYGYTF.

The chain recombines TRBV2 with TRBJ2-2; tentative D call: TRBD1 (5 bases). Germline V lookup: CDR1 SNHLY, CDR2 FYNNEI. The CDR3 contains 14 residues. The V end was cut by 4 bases, the J end by 4 bases, with 10 bases between. CDR3 DNA: TGTGCCAGCAGTGCTCAGACAGCCACCGGGGAGCTGTTTTTT. Its translation is CASSAQTATGELFF. The full variable domain, rest sourced from reference TRBV2 and TRBJ2-2, is EPEVTQTPSHQVTQMGQEVILRCVPISNHLYFYWYRQILGQKVEFLVSFYNNEISEKSEIFDDQFSVERPDGSNFTLKIRSTKLEDSAMYFCASSAQTATGELFFGEGSRLTVL.

This clone was picked up one time. This rearrangement joins TRBV7-2 to TRBJ1-1, with D hard to call. V lost 4 bases, J lost 7 bases, and 13 bases lay in between. Germline CDR1 is SGHTA and CDR2 is FQGNSA. CDR3 length: 13 amino acids. The CDR3 DNA reads TGTGCCAGCAGCTCCATTGCGGGTGGTGAAGCTTTCTTT. Translating gives CASSSIAGGEAFF.

The CDR3 bases are TGCAGCGCCCGGACAGGGTTGACAGATACGCAGTATTTT. It codes for CSARTGLTDTQYF. The chain combines TRBV29-1 with TRBJ2-3; TRBD1 aligns across 8 bases. V lost 7 bases to trimming and J lost 3 bases; unmatched junction nucleotides: 6. The CDR3 runs to 13 residues. Looked up from germline, CDR1 is SQVTM and CDR2 is ANQGSEA.

V is TRBV4-1 and J is TRBJ1-1; 9 bases match TRBD1. The V gene end was trimmed by 0 bases and the J gene end by 5 bases; junction bases not matched to a gene: 7. Looked up from germline, CDR1 is MGHRA and CDR2 is YSYEKL. The CDR3 covers 16 residues. The CDR3 sequence is CASSQDKRQGGTEAFF. The CDR3 nucleotides read TGCGCCAGCAGCCAAGATAAGAGACAGGGGGGAACTGAAGCTTTCTTT.

The gene calls are TRBV11-3 and TRBJ2-5; D possibly corresponds to TRBD2 (7 bases). Germline CDR1 SGHNT, CDR2 YENEEA. This CDR3 has 15 amino acids. With 5 bases removed from V and 2 bases from J, the gap between germline ends came to 15 bases. This CDR3 reads CASSPAGAQQETQYF. CDR3 nucleotide sequence: TGTGCCAGCAGCCCTGCGGGGGCCCAACAAGAGACCCAGTACTTC. The full variable domain, in which reference TRBV11-3 and TRBJ2-5 provide the parts outside the CDR3, is EAGVVQSPRYKIIEKKQPVAFWCNPISGHNTLYWYLQNLGQGPELLIRYENEEAVDDSQLPKDRFSAERLKGVDSTLKIQPAELGDSAVYLCASSPAGAQQETQYFGPGTRLLVL.

V usage is TRBV7-2 and J usage is TRBJ1-2; D unresolved. The CDR3 has 13 residues. Trimming shortened V by 6 bases and J by 0 bases, and 8 bases separated the two germline ends. Germline CDR1 and CDR2: SGHTA and FQGNSA. CDR3 DNA: TGTGCCAGCAGTTCTACTACTAACTATGGCTACACCTTC. Protein sequence: CASSSTTNYGYTF.

Of note for this clone: One end of the junction is discordant with germline, which a read error may explain. V is TRBV3-1 (or the pseudogene TRBV3-2) and J is TRBJ1-1, with no clear D. Germline V lookup: CDR1 LGHDT, CDR2 YNNKEL (reference sequence). The CDR3 is 13 amino acids. CDR3 bases: TGTGCCAGCAGCCCCCTATCGAACGCTGAAGCTTTCTTT. Protein product: CASSPLSNAEAFF.

This chain uses TRBV18 with TRBJ1-2; D gene uncertain. CDR3 size: 14 residues. Looked up from germline, CDR1 is KGHSH and CDR2 is LQKENI. Deletions cut 3 bases from V and 0 bases from J, with 8 bases between. This chain's CDR3 is CASSPASTNYGYTF. The CDR3 DNA sequence: TGTGCCAGCTCACCGGCTTCAACTAACTATGGCTACACCTTC.

The genes are TRBV14 and TRBJ1-4; D ambiguous. V lost 5 bases to trimming and J lost 7 bases, with 17 bases between them. CDR1 and CDR2 from the germline V gene are SGHDN and FVKESK. There are 15 residues in the CDR3. CDR3: CASSSIAGNSEKLFF. Here the CDR3 DNA reads TGTGCCAGCAGCTCTATAGCCGGGAACAGTGAAAAACTGTTTTTT.

The chain has TRBV19 and TRBJ2-2; D unclear. The CDR3 spans 14 residues. Germline CDR1 and CDR2: LNHDA and SQIVND (reference sequence). V lost 5 bases and J lost 5, with 12 bases in between. The DNA for the CDR3 is TGTGCCAGTAGTCCCCTCGAGCGTACCGGGGAGCTGTTTTTT. Amino acid sequence: CASSPLERTGELFF.

J is TRBJ2-5 and V is TRBV6-4, with 9 nucleotides matching TRBD1. Germline CDR1 MRHNA, CDR2 SNTAGT. CDR3 length: 14 residues. J lost 0 bases, V lost 5 bases, and 1 base had no gene match. The CDR3: CASSRTGDQETQYF. The CDR3 DNA is TGTGCCAGCAGTCGGACAGGGGACCAAGAGACCCAGTACTTC.

The V and J genes are TRBV6-5 and TRBJ2-2; TRBD1 is a possible D gene (6 bases). The CDR3 spans 15 residues. Looked up from germline, CDR1 is MNHEY and CDR2 is SVGAGI. V lost 6 bases, J lost 0 bases, and 11 bases lay in between. The CDR3 sequence is CASSYDRTNTGELFF. CDR3 coding DNA: TGTGCCAGCAGCTACGACAGGACGAACACCGGGGAGCTGTTTTTT.

J is TRBJ2-6 and V is TRBV5-6, with D maybe TRBD1 (5 bases). CDR1 SGHDT and CDR2 YYEEEE come from the germline V gene. Between the trimmed V and J ends, which lost 5 bases and 1 base, there was a span of 7 bases. This CDR3 region has 14 residues. CDR3 nucleotides: TGTGCCAGCAGACGACAGTCTGGGGCCAACGTCCTGACTTTC. This translates into CASRRQSGANVLTF.